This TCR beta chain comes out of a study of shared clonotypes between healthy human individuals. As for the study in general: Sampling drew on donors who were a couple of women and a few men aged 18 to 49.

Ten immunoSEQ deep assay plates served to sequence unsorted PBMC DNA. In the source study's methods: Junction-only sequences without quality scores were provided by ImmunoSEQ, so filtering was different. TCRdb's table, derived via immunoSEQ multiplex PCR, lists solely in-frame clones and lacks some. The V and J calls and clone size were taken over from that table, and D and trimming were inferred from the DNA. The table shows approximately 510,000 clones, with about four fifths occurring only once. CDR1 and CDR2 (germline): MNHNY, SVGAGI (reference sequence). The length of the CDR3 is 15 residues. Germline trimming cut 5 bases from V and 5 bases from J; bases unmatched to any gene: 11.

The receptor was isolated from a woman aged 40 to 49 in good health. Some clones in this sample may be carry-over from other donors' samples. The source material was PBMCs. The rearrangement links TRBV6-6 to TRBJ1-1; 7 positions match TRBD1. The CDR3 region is CASSAGTELGTEAFF. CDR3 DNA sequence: TGTGCCAGCAGTGCAGGGACAGAGCTAGGGACTGAAGCTTTCTTT.